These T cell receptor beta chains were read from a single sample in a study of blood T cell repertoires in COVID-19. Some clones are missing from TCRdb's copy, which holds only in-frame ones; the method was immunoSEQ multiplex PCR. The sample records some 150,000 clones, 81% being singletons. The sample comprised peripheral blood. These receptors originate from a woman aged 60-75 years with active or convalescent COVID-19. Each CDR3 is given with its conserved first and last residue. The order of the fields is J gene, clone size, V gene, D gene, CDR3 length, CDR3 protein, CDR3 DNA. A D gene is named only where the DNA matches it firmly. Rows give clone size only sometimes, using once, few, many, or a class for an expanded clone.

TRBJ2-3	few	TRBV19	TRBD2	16	CASSNPGEGSTDTQYF	TGTGCCAGTAGTAACCCGGGGGAGGGAAGCACAGATACGCAGTATTTT
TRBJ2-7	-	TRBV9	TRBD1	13	CASSSTGVDEQYF	TGTGCCAGCAGCTCCACAGGGGTTGACGAGCAGTACTTC
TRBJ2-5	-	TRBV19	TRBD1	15	CASSMTGALMETQYF	TGTGCCAGTAGTATGACAGGGGCGCTGATGGAGACCCAGTACTTC
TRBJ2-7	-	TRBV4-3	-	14	CASSQTRDNYEQYF	TGCGCCAGCAGCCAAACCCGGGACAACTACGAGCAGTACTTC
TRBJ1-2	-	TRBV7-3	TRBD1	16	CASSLGQPPGIGGYTF	TGTGCCAGCAGCTTGGGACAGCCTCCAGGGATAGGTGGCTACACCTTC
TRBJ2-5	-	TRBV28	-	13	CASSLDKQETQYF	TGTGCCAGCAGTTTAGACAAGCAAGAGACCCAGTACTTC
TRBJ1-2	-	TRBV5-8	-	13	CASSFYWGQGYTF	TGTGCCAGCAGCTTCTACTGGGGGCAGGGCTACACCTTC
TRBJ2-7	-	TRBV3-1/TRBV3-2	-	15	CASSQDLGQNYEQYF	TGTGCCAGCAGCCAAGATTTAGGACAGAACTACGAGCAGTACTTC
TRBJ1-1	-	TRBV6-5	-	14	CASSSGRENTEAFF	TGTGCCAGCAGTTCTGGACGGGAGAACACTGAAGCTTTCTTT
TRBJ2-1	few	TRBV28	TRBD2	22	CASWFPSWVRPGVGRENNEQFF	TGTGCCAGCTGGTTTCCATCCTGGGTGCGGCCGGGGGTGGGGCGGGAGAACAATGAGCAGTTCTTC
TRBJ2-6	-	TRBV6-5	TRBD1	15	CASSQPGQGANVLTF	TGTGCCAGCAGTCAGCCGGGACAGGGGGCCAACGTCCTGACTTTC
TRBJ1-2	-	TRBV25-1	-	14	CASSSPEGDYGYTF	TGTGCCAGCAGTTCTCCCGAGGGGGACTATGGCTACACCTTC
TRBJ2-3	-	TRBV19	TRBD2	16	CASTSGRAEGTDTQYF	TGTGCCAGTACGAGCGGGAGGGCCGAAGGAACAGATACGCAGTATTTT
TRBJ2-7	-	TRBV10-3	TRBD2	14	CAISLGLAAYEQYF	TGTGCCATCAGTCTAGGACTAGCGGCCTACGAGCAGTACTTC
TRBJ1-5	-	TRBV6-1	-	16	CATSEVGGVGNQPQHF	TGTGCCACCAGTGAGGTGGGGGGGGTGGGCAATCAGCCCCAGCATTTT
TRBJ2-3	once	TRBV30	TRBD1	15	CAWSPGQVSTDTQYF	TGTGCCTGGAGTCCGGGACAGGTTTCCACAGATACGCAGTATTTT
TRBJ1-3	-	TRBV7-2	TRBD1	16	CASSLVGQGVRNTIYF	TGTGCCAGCAGCTTAGTGGGACAGGGTGTCAGAAACACCATATATTTT
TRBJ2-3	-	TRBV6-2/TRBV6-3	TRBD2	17	CASSYDQTSERPDTQYF	TGTGCCAGCAGTTATGACCAAACTAGCGAGAGGCCAGATACGCAGTATTTT
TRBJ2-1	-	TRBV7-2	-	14	CASSLGLSRNEQFF	TGTGCCAGCAGCTTAGGGCTCTCACGCAATGAGCAGTTCTTC
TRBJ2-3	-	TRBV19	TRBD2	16	CASSRDGLAETDTQYF	TGTGCCAGTAGTCGGGATGGGCTAGCGGAGACAGATACGCAGTATTTT
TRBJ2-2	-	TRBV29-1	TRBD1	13	CSVGQGANGELFF	TGCAGCGTTGGGCAGGGGGCAAACGGGGAGCTGTTTTTT
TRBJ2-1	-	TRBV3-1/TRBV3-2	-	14	CASMEADLGGEQFF	TGTGCCAGCATGGAGGCGGATTTGGGAGGTGAGCAGTTCTTC
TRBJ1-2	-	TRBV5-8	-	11	CASSLGLGYTF	TGTGCCAGCAGCTTGGGGCTGGGCTACACCTTC
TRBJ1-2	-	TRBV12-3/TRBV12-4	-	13	CASSLLTDYGYTF	TGTGCCAGCAGTTTACTCACAGACTATGGCTACACCTTC
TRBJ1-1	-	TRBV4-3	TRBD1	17	CASSQGLITGGFTEAFF	TGCGCCAGCAGCCAAGGTTTAATCACAGGGGGATTCACTGAAGCTTTCTTT
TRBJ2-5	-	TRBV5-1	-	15	CASSLGLLGQETQYF	TGCGCCAGCAGCTTGGGTTTGCTCGGGCAAGAGACCCAGTACTTC
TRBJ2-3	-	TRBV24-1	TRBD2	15	CATRSTSGTTDTQYF	TGTGCCACCAGATCGACTAGCGGAACCACAGATACGCAGTATTTT
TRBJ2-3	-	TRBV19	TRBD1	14	CASSTTGGTDTQYF	TGTGCCAGTAGTACAACAGGGGGCACAGATACGCAGTATTTT
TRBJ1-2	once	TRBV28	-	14	CASSLPPLNYGYTF	TGTGCCAGCAGTTTACCTCCCCTTAACTATGGCTACACCTTC
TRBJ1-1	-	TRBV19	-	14	CASSIGGLNTEAFF	TGTGCCAGTAGTATAGGGGGGCTTAACACTGAAGCTTTCTTT
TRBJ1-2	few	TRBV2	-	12	CASSDIRVGYTF	TGTGCCAGCAGTGATATCCGGGTCGGCTACACCTTC
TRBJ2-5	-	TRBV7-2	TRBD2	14	CASSSGRTQETQYF	TGTGCCAGCAGCTCCGGGAGGACCCAAGAGACCCAGTACTTC
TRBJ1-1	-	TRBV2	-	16	CASSDRTAYQGSEAFF	TGTGCCAGCAGTGATCGGACAGCCTACCAGGGAAGTGAAGCTTTCTTT
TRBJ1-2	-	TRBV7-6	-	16	CASSLASAGVLSGYTF	TGTGCCAGCAGCTTAGCGTCGGCAGGGGTTCTGTCGGGCTACACCTTC
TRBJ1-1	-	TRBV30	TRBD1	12	CAWTPGQGKAFF	TGTGCCTGGACTCCCGGACAGGGGAAAGCTTTCTTT
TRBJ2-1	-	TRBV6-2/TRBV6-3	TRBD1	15	CASSYWTGGRDEQFF	TGTGCCAGCAGTTACTGGACAGGCGGTCGGGATGAGCAGTTCTTC
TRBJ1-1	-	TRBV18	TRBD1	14	CASSPEDRVVSAFF	TGTGCCAGCTCACCGGAGGACAGGGTCGTTTCGGCTTTCTTT
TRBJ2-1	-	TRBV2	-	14	CASRSGLFNNEQFF	TGTGCCAGCAGATCGGGACTGTTTAACAATGAGCAGTTCTTC
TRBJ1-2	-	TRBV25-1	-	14	CASSEQGFNYGYTF	TGTGCCAGCAGTGAGCAGGGGTTTAACTATGGCTACACCTTC
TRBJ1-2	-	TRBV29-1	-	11	CSVGSGKGYTF	TGCAGCGTGGGGAGTGGGAAGGGCTACACCTTC
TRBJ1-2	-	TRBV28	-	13	CASRTDTNYGYTF	TGTGCCAGCCGTACCGACACTAACTATGGCTACACCTTC
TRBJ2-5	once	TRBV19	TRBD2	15	CASMVLSGGQETQYF	TGTGCCAGTATGGTGCTTAGCGGGGGCCAAGAGACCCAGTACTTC
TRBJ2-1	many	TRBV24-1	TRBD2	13	CATKPHSGDEQFF	TGTGCCACAAAGCCTCACAGCGGGGATGAGCAGTTCTTC
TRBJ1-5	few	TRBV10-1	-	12	CASSVLHQPQHF	TGCGCCAGCAGTGTTCTACATCAGCCCCAGCATTTT
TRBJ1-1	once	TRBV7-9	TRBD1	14	CASTGGQMNTEAFF	TGTGCCAGCACCGGGGGACAGATGAACACTGAAGCTTTCTTT
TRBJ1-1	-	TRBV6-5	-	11	CAGLGEDRAFF	TGTGCCGGTCTGGGGGAGGATCGAGCTTTCTTT
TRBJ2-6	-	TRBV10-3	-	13	CATLWPGANVLTF	TGTGCCACCTTGTGGCCTGGGGCCAACGTCCTGACTTTC
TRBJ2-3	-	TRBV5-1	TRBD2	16	CASSLRAGDVPDTQYF	TGCGCCAGCAGCTTGAGAGCGGGGGATGTCCCAGATACGCAGTATTTT
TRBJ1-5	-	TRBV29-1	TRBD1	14	CSVGGQGQGQPQHF	TGCAGCGTTGGGGGACAGGGACAGGGGCAGCCCCAGCATTTT
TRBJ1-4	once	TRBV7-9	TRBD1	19	CASSKTPRQDRATNEKLFF	TGTGCCAGCAGCAAAACCCCACGGCAGGACAGGGCAACTAATGAAAAACTGTTTTTT
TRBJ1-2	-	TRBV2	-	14	CASSGRENYYGYTF	TGTGCCAGCAGTGGGAGGGAGAATTACTATGGCTACACCTTC
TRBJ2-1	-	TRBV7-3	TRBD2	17	CASSLYGLAGDYNEQFF	TGTGCCAGCAGCTTATACGGGCTAGCGGGAGATTACAACGAGCAGTTCTTC
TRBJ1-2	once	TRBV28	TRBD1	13	CASSPDRVYGYTF	TGTGCCAGCAGTCCCGACAGGGTCTATGGCTACACCTTC
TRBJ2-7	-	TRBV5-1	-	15	CASSTDNNPSYEQYF	TGCGCCAGCAGCACCGACAACAACCCATCCTACGAGCAGTACTTC